This T cell receptor beta chain was recorded in a study of shared clonotypes between healthy human individuals. CDR1 and CDR2 (germline): SNHLY, FYNNEI. This CDR3 is 15 amino acids long. Losses at the gene ends were 4 bases for V and 1 base for J; bases not matched to a gene: 4. Only one count was recorded for this clone. TCRdb keeps only in-frame clones here, not all; method: immunoSEQ multiplex PCR. The table lists roughly 500,000 clones, around 96% of them singletons. This sequence originates from a woman in her twenties or thirties in good health. This chain uses TRBV2 with TRBJ2-1; 7 nucleotides align to TRBD2. The sample comprised naive CD4+ T cells sorted from blood. The subset was: CD45RA+ positively selected. CDR3 nucleotides: TGTGCCAGCAGTGGCGGGAGTTTGTCCTACAATGAGCAGTTCTTC. This sequence encodes CASSGGSLSYNEQFF. Supplemented by reference TRBV2 and TRBJ2-1, the full variable domain reads EPEVTQTPSHQVTQMGQEVILRCVPISNHLYFYWYRQILGQKVEFLVSFYNNEISEKSEIFDDQFSVERPDGSNFTLKIRSTKLEDSAMYFCASSGGSLSYNEQFFGPGTRLTVL.